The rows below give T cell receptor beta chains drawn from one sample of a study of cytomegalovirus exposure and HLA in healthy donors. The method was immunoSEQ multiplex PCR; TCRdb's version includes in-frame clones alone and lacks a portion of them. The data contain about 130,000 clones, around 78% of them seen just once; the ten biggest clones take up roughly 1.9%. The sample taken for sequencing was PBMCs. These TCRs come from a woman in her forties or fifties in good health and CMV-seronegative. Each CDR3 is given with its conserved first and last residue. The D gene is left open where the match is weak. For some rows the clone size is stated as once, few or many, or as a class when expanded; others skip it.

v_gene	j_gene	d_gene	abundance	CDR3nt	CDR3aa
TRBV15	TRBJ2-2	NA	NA	TGTGCCACCAGCAGGGGGACTGGCGCGAACACCGGGGAGCTGTTTTTT	CATSRGTGANTGELFF
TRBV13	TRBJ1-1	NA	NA	TGTGCCAGCAGCCCCACGGGGATAATGAACACTGAAGCTTTCTTT	CASSPTGIMNTEAFF
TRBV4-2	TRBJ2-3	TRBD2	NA	TGTGCCAGCAGCCTCCGACTAGCGGGAGGAGCAGATACGCAGTATTTT	CASSLRLAGGADTQYF
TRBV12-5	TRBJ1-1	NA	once	TGTGCTAGTGCCCTAGACCAAGGACAGTCTGAAGCTTTCTTT	CASALDQGQSEAFF
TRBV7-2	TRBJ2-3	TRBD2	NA	TGTGCCAGCAACCACCGCACTAGCGGGAGAGGGACAGATACGCAGTATTTT	CASNHRTSGRGTDTQYF
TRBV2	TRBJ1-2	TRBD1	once	TGTGCCAGCAGTGAAGCGGGACAGGGAGATGGCTACACCTTC	CASSEAGQGDGYTF
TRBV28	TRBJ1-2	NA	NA	TGTGCCAGCACGGGAGGGGACTACCTCCGTTTC	CASTGGDYLRF
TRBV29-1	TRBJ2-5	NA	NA	TGCAGCGTTGGGGAGGGGGGCCAAGAGACCCAGTACTTC	CSVGEGGQETQYF
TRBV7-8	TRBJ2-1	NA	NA	TGTGCCAGCAGCTTAGGAGGGGGCAATGAGCAGTTCTTC	CASSLGGGNEQFF
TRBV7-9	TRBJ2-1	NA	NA	TGTGCCAGCAGCTTAGCGGGAGTCTCCTACAATGAGCAGTTCTTC	CASSLAGVSYNEQFF
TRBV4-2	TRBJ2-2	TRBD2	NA	TGTGCCAGCAGCCAAGAAATCGTCACTAGCGGGATTACCGGGGAGCTGTTTTTT	CASSQEIVTSGITGELFF
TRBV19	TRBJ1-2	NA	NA	TGTGCCAGTAGTATAGATCTTGGCAGGTTTATTAACTATGGCTACACCTTC	CASSIDLGRFINYGYTF
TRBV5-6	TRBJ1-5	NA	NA	TGTGCCAGCGGAAAAAAGACAGTAATGAATCAGCCCCAGCATTTT	CASGKKTVMNQPQHF
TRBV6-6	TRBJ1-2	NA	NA	TGTGCCAGCAGTTTCCGACAGGACCTTGGCCATGGCTACACCTTC	CASSFRQDLGHGYTF
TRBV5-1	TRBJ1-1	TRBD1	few	TGCGCCAGCAGCTCTGGGACAGCGAACACTGAAGCTTTCTTT	CASSSGTANTEAFF
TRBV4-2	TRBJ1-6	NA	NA	TGTGCCAGCAGCCAAGAGCCCAGGGGTAATTCACCCCTCCACTTT	CASSQEPRGNSPLHF
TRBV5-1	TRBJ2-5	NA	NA	TGCGCCAGCAGCGTTCAGGGTTCGTCGGAGACCCAGTACTTC	CASSVQGSSETQYF
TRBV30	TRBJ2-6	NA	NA	TGTGCCTTACAGGGCTCTGGGGCCAACGTCCTGACTTTC	CALQGSGANVLTF
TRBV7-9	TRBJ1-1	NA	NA	TGTGCCAGCAACCAAGCAGGGAACACTGAAGCTTTCTTT	CASNQAGNTEAFF
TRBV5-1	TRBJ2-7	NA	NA	TGCGCCAGCAGCTTGGAAACAGGGAAGGCCTACGAGCAGTACTTC	CASSLETGKAYEQYF
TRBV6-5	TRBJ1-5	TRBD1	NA	TGTGCCAGCAGAAGCGGACAGGGCAATCAGCCCCAGAATTTT	CASRSGQGNQPQNF
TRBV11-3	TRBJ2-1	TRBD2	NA	TGTGCCAGCAGCGACCGGAGGACTAGCGGTTACAATGAGCAGTTCTTC	CASSDRRTSGYNEQFF
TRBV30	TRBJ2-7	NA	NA	TGTGCCTGGAGGGAAGGGGGGGATAAGCAGTACTTC	CAWREGGDKQYF
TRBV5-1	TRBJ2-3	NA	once	TGCGCCAGCAGTGGCGGAAGGGGGACAGATACGCAGTATTTT	CASSGGRGTDTQYF
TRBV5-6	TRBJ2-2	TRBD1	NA	TGTGCCAGCAGTCTCGGGACAGGGGGAGGGACCGGGGAGCTGTTTTTT	CASSLGTGGGTGELFF
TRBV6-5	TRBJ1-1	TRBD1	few	TGTGCCAGCGGTCAGGGGGCCGACACTGAAGCTTTCTTT	CASGQGADTEAFF
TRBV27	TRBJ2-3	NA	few	TGTGCCAGCAGGGTAACTGGCACAGATACGCAGTATTTT	CASRVTGTDTQYF